This T cell receptor (beta chain) was recorded in a study of identical twins. Regarding the study as a whole: Compared with models, monozygotic twins showed more out-of-frame TCR alpha sharing. For zero-insertion analyses, partial confounding could come from invariant MAIT and iNKT cells. Abundant beta clonotypes from cord blood had fewer insertions, unlike memory repertoires, which showed none.

The CDR3 contains 15 residues. CDR1 is DFQATT, CDR2 SNEGSKA, per germline (reference sequence). V was clipped by 3 bases and J by 7 bases; unmatched bases: 10. This clonotype was picked up a small number of times. Its antigen is not known. A universal primer site was incorporated via template switching, and the cDNA contained unique molecular identifiers. One entry per CDR3 protein results from TCRdb running MiXCR on the 5' RACE reads. The sample contains around 530,000 distinct CDR3 sequences, 13% to 15% of which appear only once. The same sample was also used in a study of yellow fever vaccine responses in identical twins.

The sequenced sample consisted of CD4+ T cells sorted from blood. The rearrangement joins TRBV20-1 to TRBJ2-1, with 9 bases fitting TRBD2. This clonotype was sampled from a woman in her late teens or twenties in good health. CDR3 region: CSASWREGRWNEQFF. CDR3 DNA sequence: TGCAGTGCTAGTTGGCGGGAGGGCCGTTGGAATGAGCAGTTCTTC.